This entry describes one T cell receptor (beta chain). This specimen belongs to a study of cytomegalovirus exposure and HLA in healthy donors. The CDR3 runs 16 residues. Germline assignment: CDR1 PRHDT and CDR2 FYEKMQ (reference sequence). Trimming pared 4 bases from V and 4 bases from J, leaving 20 bases between. This PCR relied on a set of 60 Vbeta primers and 13 Jbeta primers. The protocol was immunoSEQ multiplex PCR, while the TCRdb copy is restricted to in-frame clones and leaves out a portion. The top ten clones hold 1.3% to 1.5% of a sample with more than 150,000 clones, around 80% of them seen once.

The source material was PBMCs. V and J are TRBV13 and TRBJ2-7, with a tentative D call TRBD2 (6 bases). The receptor's source is a girl between 5 and 17 years old in good health and CMV-seropositive. CDR3 loop: CASSSREGARIYEQYF. The CDR3 DNA follows: TGTGCCAGCAGCTCGCGGGAAGGAGCTAGGATTTACGAGCAGTACTTC.